The clone carrying this T cell receptor (beta chain) was counted between two and nine times. Its matching antigen is unknown. The CDR3 contains 17 residues. V trimming: 3 bases; J trimming: 4 bases; junction bases outside the gene matches: 11. Germline V gene sequence: CDR1 MNHNS, CDR2 SASEGT. Addition of a universal primer site occurred through template switching, and cDNA carried unique molecular identifiers. Each CDR3 protein gets one entry after TCRdb re-called the 5' RACE reads with MiXCR. The sample yields approximately 620,000 distinct CDR3 sequences, about 9.4% seen once. There were only healthy Caucasians among the donors. This specimen belongs to a study of identical twins. Study conclusions and caveats: The models gave estimates that fell short of the out-of-frame TCR alpha sharing seen in monozygotic twins. Analyses of zero insertions could, in part, be confounded by invariant MAIT and iNKT cells.

The same sample was also used in a study of yellow fever vaccine responses in identical twins.

The chain recombines TRBV6-1 with TRBJ1-2; TRBD1 agrees at 10 bases. Sequencing input: PBMCs. This clonotype was sampled from a woman younger than 30 in good health. CDR3 loop: CASSDRGQGLRFYGYTF. The CDR3 region has the DNA TGTGCCAGCAGTGACCGGGGACAGGGGTTGAGATTCTATGGCTACACCTTC.